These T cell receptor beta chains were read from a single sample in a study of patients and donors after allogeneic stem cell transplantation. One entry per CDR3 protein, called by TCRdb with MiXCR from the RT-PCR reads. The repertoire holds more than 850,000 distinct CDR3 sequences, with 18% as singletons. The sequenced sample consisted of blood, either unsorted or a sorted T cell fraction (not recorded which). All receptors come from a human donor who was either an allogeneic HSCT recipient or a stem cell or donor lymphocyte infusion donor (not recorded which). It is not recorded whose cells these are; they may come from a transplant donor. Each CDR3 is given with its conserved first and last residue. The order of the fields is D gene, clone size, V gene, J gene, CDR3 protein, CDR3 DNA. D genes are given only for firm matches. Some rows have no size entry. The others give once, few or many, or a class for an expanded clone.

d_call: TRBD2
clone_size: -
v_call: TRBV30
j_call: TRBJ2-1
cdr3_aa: CAWSNLAGGGNEQFF
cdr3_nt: TGTGCCTGGAGTAACCTAGCGGGAGGAGGCAATGAGCAGTTCTTC

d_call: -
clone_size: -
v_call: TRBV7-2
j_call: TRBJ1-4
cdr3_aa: CASSLASGREKLFF
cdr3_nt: TGTGCCAGCAGCTTAGCTTCAGGAAGGGAAAAACTGTTTTTT

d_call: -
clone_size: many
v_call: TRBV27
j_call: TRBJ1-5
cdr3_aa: CASSRGVGNQPQHF
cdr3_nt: TGTGCCAGCAGCCGAGGGGTGGGCAATCAGCCCCAGCATTTT

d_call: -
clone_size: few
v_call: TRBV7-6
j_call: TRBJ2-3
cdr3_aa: CASSLFGKDTQYF
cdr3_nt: TGTGCCAGCAGCTTATTCGGGAAGGATACGCAGTATTTT

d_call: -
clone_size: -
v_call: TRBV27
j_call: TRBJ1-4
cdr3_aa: CASSLARANEKLFF
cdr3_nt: TGTGCCAGCAGTTTGGCCAGGGCAAATGAAAAACTGTTTTTT

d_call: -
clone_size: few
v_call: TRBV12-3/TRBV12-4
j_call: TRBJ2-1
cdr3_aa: CASRKQTTYNEQFF
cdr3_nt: TGTGCCAGCAGGAAGCAGACTACCTACAATGAGCAGTTCTTC

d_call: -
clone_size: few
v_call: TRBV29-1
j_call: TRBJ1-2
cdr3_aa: CSVPTDYGYTF
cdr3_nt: TGCAGCGTTCCGACAGACTATGGCTACACCTTC

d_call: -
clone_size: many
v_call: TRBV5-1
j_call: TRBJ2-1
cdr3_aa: CASSLTGDYNEQFF
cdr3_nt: TGCGCCAGCAGCTTAACAGGAGATTACAATGAGCAGTTCTTC

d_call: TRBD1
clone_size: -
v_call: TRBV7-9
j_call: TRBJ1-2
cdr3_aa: CASSLATGDTGYTF
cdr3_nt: TGTGCCAGCAGCTTAGCGACAGGGGATACAGGCTACACCTTC

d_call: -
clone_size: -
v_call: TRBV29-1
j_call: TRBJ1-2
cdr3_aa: CSVGGSRNYGYTF
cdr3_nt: TGCAGCGTTGGAGGGAGTCGGAACTATGGCTACACCTTC

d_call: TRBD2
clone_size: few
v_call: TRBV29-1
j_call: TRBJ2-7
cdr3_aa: CSVEGLADSYEQYF
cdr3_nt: TGCAGCGTTGAAGGACTAGCGGACTCCTACGAGCAGTACTTC

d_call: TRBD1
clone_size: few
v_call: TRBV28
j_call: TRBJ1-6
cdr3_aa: CASSRGQGALGNSPLHF
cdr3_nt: TGTGCCAGCAGCCGGGGACAGGGGGCTTTGGGAAATTCACCCCTCCACTTT

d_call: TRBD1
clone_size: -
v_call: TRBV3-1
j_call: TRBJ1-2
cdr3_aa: CASSKPGQGAGYGYTF
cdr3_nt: TGTGCCAGCAGCAAACCGGGACAGGGGGCCGGGTATGGCTACACCTTC

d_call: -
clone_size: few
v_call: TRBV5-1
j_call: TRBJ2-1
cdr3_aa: CASSKTGRETYNEQFF
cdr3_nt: TGCGCCAGCAGCAAAACTGGACGAGAAACCTACAATGAGCAGTTCTTC

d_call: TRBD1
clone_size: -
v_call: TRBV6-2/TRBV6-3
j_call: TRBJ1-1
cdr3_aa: CASNRGQNTEAFF
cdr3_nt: TGTGCCAGCAACAGGGGGCAGAACACTGAAGCTTTCTTT

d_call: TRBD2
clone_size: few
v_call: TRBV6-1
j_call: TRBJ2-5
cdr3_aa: CATGRGFQETQYF
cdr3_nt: TGTGCCACCGGGCGGGGGTTCCAAGAGACCCAGTACTTC

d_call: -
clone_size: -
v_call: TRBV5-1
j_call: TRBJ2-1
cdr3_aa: CASSHDIYNEQFF
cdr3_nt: TGCGCCAGCAGCCACGACATCTACAATGAGCAGTTCTTC

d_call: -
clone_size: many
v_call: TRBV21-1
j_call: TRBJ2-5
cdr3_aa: CASSNPVRRKQETQYF
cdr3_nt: TGTGCCAGCAGCAACCCTGTGCGACGGAAGCAAGAGACCCAGTACTTC

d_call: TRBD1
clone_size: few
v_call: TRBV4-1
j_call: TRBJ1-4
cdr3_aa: CASSQAGQAEKLFF
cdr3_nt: TGCGCCAGCAGCCAAGCAGGACAGGCGGAAAAACTGTTTTTT

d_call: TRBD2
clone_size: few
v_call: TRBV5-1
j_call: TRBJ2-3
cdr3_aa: CASSLGFLAGGSTDTQYF
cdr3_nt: TGCGCCAGCAGCTTGGGGTTCCTAGCGGGGGGGAGCACAGATACGCAGTATTTT

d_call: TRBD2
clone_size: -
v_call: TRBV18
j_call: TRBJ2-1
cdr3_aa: CASSPRQAGGIGEQFF
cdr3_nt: TGTGCCAGCTCACCACGTCAAGCGGGGGGGATCGGTGAGCAGTTCTTC

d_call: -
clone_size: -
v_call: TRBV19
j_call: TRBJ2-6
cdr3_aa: CASSIDRLSANVLTF
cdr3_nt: TGTGCCAGTAGTATTGACCGTCTTTCGGCCAACGTCCTGACTTTC

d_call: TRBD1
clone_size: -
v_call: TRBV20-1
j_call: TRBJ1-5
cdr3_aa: CSAMDRAQPQHF
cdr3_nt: TGCAGTGCCATGGACAGGGCTCAGCCCCAGCATTTT

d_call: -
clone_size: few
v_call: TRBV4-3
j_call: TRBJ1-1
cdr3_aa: CASSQDWGGLNTEAFF
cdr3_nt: TGCGCCAGCAGCCAAGATTGGGGGGGGCTTAACACTGAAGCTTTCTTT

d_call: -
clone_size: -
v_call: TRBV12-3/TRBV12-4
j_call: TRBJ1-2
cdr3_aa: CASSSAGRGHYGYTF
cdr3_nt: TGTGCCAGCAGCTCAGCCGGACGGGGGCACTATGGCTACACCTTC

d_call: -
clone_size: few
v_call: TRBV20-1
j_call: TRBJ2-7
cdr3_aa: CSAFGGSAYEQYF
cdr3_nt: TGCAGTGCTTTCGGGGGTAGCGCCTACGAGCAGTACTTC

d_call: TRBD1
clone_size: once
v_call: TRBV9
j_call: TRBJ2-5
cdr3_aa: CASSVGGQGETQYF
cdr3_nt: TGTGCCAGCAGCGTAGGAGGACAGGGAGAGACCCAGTACTTC

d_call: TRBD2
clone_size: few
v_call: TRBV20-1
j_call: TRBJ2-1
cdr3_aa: CSATSGGTYNEQFF
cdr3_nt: TGCAGTGCTACCAGCGGGGGGACTTACAATGAGCAGTTCTTC

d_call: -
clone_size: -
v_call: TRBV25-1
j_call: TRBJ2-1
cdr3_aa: CASSSHLGEQFF
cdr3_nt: TGTGCCAGCAGTTCCCACCTCGGAGAGCAGTTCTTC

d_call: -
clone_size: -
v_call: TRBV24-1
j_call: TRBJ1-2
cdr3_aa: CATSDSGRWDYGYTF
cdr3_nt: TGTGCCACCAGTGATTCGGGTCGATGGGATTATGGCTACACCTTC

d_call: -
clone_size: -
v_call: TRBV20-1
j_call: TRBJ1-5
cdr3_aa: CSADQLGSQPQHF
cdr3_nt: TGCAGTGCCGATCAACTCGGGAGCCAGCCCCAGCATTTT

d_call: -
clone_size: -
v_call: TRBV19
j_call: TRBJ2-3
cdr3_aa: CASSRNEGRFTDTQYF
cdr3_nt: TGTGCCAGTAGCCGGAATGAAGGCAGGTTCACAGATACGCAGTATTTT

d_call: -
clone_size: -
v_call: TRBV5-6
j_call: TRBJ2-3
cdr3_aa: CASSLVPLSTDTQYF
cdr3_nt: TGTGCCAGCAGCTTGGTACCCCTCAGCACAGATACGCAGTATTTT

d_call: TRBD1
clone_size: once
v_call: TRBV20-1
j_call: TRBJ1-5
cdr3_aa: CSARGDRASNQPQHF
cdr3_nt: TGCAGTGCTAGAGGGGACAGGGCGAGCAATCAGCCCCAGCATTTT

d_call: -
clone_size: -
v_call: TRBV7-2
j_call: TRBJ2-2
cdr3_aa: CASSLYKTNTGELFF
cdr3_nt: TGTGCCAGCAGCTTATACAAAACGAACACCGGGGAGCTGTTTTTT

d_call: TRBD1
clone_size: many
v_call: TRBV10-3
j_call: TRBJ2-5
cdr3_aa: CAIGRDRGQETQYF
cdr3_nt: TGTGCCATCGGAAGGGACAGGGGGCAAGAGACCCAGTACTTC

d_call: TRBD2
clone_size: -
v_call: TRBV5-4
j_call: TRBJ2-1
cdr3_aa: CASSLGTSGGRSYNEQFF
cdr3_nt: TGTGCCAGCAGCTTGGGGACTAGCGGGGGCCGCTCCTACAATGAGCAGTTCTTC

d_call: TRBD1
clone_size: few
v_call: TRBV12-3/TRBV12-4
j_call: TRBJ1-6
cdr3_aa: CASSQTGSNSPLHF
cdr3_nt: TGTGCCAGCAGTCAGACAGGGTCGAATTCACCCCTCCACTTT

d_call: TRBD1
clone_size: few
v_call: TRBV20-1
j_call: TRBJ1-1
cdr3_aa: CSARDRGAEAFF
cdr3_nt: TGCAGTGCCCGCGACAGGGGGGCTGAAGCTTTCTTT

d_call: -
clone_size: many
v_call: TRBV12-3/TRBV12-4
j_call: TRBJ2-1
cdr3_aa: CASSPLRPGLYNEQFF
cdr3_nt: TGTGCCAGCAGCCCCCTACGCCCAGGACTATACAATGAGCAGTTCTTC

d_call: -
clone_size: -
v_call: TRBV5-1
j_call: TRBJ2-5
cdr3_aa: CASSFGGLTETQYF
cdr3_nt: TGCGCCAGCAGCTTCGGGGGGCTTACTGAGACCCAGTACTTC

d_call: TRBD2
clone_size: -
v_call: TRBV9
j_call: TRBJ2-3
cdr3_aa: CASKSSGGTDTQYF
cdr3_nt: TGTGCCAGCAAGAGTAGCGGGGGCACAGATACGCAGTATTTT

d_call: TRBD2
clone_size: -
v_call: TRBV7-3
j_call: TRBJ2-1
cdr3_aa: CASSSDLKSGRAVCEQFF
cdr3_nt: TGTGCCAGCAGCTCAGACCTGAAAAGCGGGAGGGCCGTTTGTGAGCAGTTCTTC

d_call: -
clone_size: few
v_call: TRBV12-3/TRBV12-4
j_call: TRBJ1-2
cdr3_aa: CASTKEASYGYTF
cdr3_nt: TGTGCCAGCACCAAAGAGGCGAGCTATGGCTACACCTTC

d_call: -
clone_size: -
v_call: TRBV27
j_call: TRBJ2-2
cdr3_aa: CASSLWQRAGELFF
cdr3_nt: TGTGCCAGCAGTTTGTGGCAGCGAGCCGGGGAGCTGTTTTTT